This T cell receptor (beta chain) was obtained from a study of cytomegalovirus exposure and HLA in healthy donors. Study in general: The approximately 610 first-cohort repertoires shared a platform with the 130 or so validation repertoires, as reported in a later analysis. Study-wide findings and caveats: Most TCRs appeared rarely, but some public TCRs recurred in many donors. Investigators reported 164 TCR beta chains as tied to cytomegalovirus. Confirmation was obtained in vitro that a few CMV-associated chains are specific for CMV antigens.

This CDR3 region has 14 residues. Germline V gene sequence: CDR1 SGHRS, CDR2 YFSETQ. The V gene lost 4 bases and the J gene lost 1 base, with 11 bases spanning the gap. For this clone: The target antigen is unknown.

Assay: immunoSEQ multiplex PCR; the TCRdb copy retains only in-frame clones and omits some. The sample has 200,000 to 250,000 clones, less than 85% seen once. The sequenced sample was PBMCs. The sequence derives from a woman aged 18-29 years in good health and CMV-seronegative. J is TRBJ1-2 and V is TRBV5-1, with D tentatively TRBD1 (6 bases). Here the CDR3 reads CASSRTGINYGYTF. CDR3 bases: TGCGCCAGCAGCAGAACAGGGATTAACTATGGCTACACCTTC. Full variable domain (remainder filled in from reference TRBV5-1 and TRBJ1-2): KAGVTQTPRYLIKTRGQQVTLSCSPISGHRSVSWYQQTPGQGLQFLFEYFSETQRNKGNFPGRFSGRQFSNSRSEMNVSTLELGDSALYLCASSRTGINYGYTFGSGTRLTVV.